This TCR beta chain came from a study of T cell responses to AZD1222 COVID-19 vaccine. Profiled with immunoSEQ multiplex PCR; TCRdb holds only in-frame clones, not every one. The sample has some 100,000 clones, around nine tenths seen once. The sample holds one count of this clone. The germline CDR1 and CDR2 sequences are LNHDA and SQIVND (reference sequence). The CDR3 contains 14 residues. The V and J ends lost 2 bases and 0 bases respectively, with 5 bases between them. V usage is TRBV19 and J usage is TRBJ1-3; D is ambiguous. Sequenced here: peripheral blood, sampled on day 0 of AZD1222 vaccination. The receptor was isolated from an adult in good health. The CDR3 is CASSIFSSGNTIYF. The CDR3 nucleotides read TGTGCCAGTAGTATATTCAGCTCTGGAAACACCATATATTTT.